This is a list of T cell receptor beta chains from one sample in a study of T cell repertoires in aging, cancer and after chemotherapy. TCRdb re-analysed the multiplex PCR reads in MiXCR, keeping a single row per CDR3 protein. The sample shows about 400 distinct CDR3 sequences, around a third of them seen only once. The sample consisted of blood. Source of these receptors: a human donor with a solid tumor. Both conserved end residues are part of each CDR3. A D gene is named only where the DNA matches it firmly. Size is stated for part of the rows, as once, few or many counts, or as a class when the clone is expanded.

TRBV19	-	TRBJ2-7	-	CASALESEQYF	TGTGCCAGTGCTTTAGAGTCGGAGCAGTACTTC
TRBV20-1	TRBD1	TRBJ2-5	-	CSARVRGRAETQYF	TGCAGTGCTAGGGTTAGGGGGCGAGCGGAGACCCAGTACTTC
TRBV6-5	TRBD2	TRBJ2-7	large	CASSPTSGRASSGEQYF	TGTGCCAGCAGCCCGACTAGCGGGAGGGCCAGTTCGGGCGAGCAGTACTTC
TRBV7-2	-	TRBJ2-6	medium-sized	CASSIGGARGANVLTF	TGTGCCAGCAGCATAGGTGGGGCCCGGGGGGCCAACGTCCTGACTTTC
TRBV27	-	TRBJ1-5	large	CATQGVNQPQHF	TGTGCCACCCAGGGCGTCAATCAGCCCCAGCATTTT
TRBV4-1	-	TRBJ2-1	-	CASSQSDRSYNEQFF	TGCGCCAGCAGCCAGTCTGACAGGTCCTACAATGAGCAGTTCTTC
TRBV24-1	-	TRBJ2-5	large	CATSDPARQEPYQETQYF	TGTGCCACCAGTGATCCCGCCCGACAGGAACCATACCAAGAGACCCAGTACTTC
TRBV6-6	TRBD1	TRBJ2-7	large	CASRKQGAGEQYF	TGTGCCAGCAGGAAACAGGGGGCTGGCGAGCAGTACTTC
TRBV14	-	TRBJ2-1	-	CASSRRGSAYGDEQFF	TGTGCCAGCAGCCGCCGTGGATCGGCCTACGGGGATGAGCAGTTCTTC
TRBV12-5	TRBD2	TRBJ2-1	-	CASGWVAGEYSVNEQFF	TGTGCTAGTGGTTGGGTCGCGGGGGAATACAGCGTCAATGAGCAGTTCTTC
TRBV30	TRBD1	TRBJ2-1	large	CAWRTGVINEQFF	TGTGCCTGGAGGACAGGGGTAATCAATGAGCAGTTCTTC
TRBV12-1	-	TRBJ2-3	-	CASRLGTSGTDTQYF	TGTGCCAGCAGATTGGGGACTAGCGGGACAGATACGCAGTATTTT
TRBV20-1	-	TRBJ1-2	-	CSARLGWDYGYTF	TGCAGTGCTAGACTGGGGTGGGACTATGGCTACACCTTC
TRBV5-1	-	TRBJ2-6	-	CASSRAGEGNVLTF	TGCGCCAGCAGCAGGGCAGGGGAGGGCAACGTCCTGACTTTC
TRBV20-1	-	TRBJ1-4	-	CSATRGKGGEKLFF	TGCAGTGCTACCCGGGGGAAGGGCGGTGAAAAACTGTTTTTT
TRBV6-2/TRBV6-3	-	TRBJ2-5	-	CASSYTGAQETQYF	TGTGCCAGCAGTTATACTGGCGCCCAAGAGACCCAGTACTTC
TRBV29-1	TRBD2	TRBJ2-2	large	CSVAPSRTSGTGELFF	TGCAGCGTTGCACCTTCCCGGACTAGCGGCACCGGGGAGCTGTTTTTT
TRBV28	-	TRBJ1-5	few	CASGRRGSHQPQHF	TGTGCCAGCGGAAGGAGGGGTTCGCATCAGCCCCAGCATTTT
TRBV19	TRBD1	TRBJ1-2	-	CASSTPGQGHNYGYTF	TGTGCCAGTAGTACACCTGGACAGGGCCATAACTATGGCTACACCTTC
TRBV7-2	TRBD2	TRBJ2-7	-	CASSLVLAGGDEQYF	TGTGCCAGCAGCTTAGTCCTAGCGGGAGGCGACGAGCAGTACTTC
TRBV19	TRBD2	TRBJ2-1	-	CASSQTSKSYNEQFF	TGTGCCAGTAGTCAGACTAGCAAGAGTTACAATGAGCAGTTCTTC
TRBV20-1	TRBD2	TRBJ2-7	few	CSANSGLSSYEQYF	TGCAGTGCAAATAGCGGGTTAAGCTCCTACGAGCAGTACTTC
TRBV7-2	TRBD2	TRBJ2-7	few	CASSLKLAGAEQYF	TGTGCCAGCAGCTTAAAACTAGCGGGAGCCGAGCAGTACTTC
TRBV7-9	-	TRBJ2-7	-	CASSLYSGDYEQYF	TGTGCCAGCAGCTTATATTCAGGGGACTACGAGCAGTACTTC
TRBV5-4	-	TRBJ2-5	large	CASSFRDTQETQYF	TGTGCCAGCAGCTTTAGGGACACACAAGAGACCCAGTACTTC
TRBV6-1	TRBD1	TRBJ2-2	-	CATAGQVDTGELFF	TGTGCCACCGCGGGACAGGTGGACACCGGGGAGCTGTTTTTT
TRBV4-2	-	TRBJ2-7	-	CASSPSWTLYEQYF	TGTGCCAGCAGCCCCAGCTGGACACTCTACGAGCAGTACTTC
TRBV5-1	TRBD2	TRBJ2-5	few	CASSLAGLASWETQYF	TGCGCCAGCAGCTTGGCCGGACTAGCCAGCTGGGAGACCCAGTACTTC
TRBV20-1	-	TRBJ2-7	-	CSARENLYEQYF	TGCAGTGCTAGAGAAAACTTGTACGAGCAGTACTTC
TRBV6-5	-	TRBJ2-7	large	CASSYSRLANEQYF	TGTGCCAGCAGTTACTCCCGGCTAGCAAACGAGCAGTACTTC
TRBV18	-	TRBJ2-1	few	CASAASRTEYNEQFF	TGTGCCAGCGCCGCCTCCCGGACAGAGTACAATGAGCAGTTCTTC
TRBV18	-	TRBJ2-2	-	CASSTLGEPREMFF	TGTGCCAGCTCTACACTGGGGGAACCCCGGGAGATGTTTTTT
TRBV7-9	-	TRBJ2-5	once	CASSSQGGQETQYF	TGTGCCAGCAGCTCGCAGGGGGGTCAAGAGACCCAGTACTTC
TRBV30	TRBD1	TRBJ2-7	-	CAWSARDRGPYEQYF	TGTGCCTGGAGTGCACGGGACAGGGGACCCTACGAGCAGTACTTC
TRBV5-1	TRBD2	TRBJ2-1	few	CASSLAGSGSAAEQFF	TGCGCCAGCAGCTTGGCCGGGAGCGGGAGCGCGGCTGAGCAGTTCTTC
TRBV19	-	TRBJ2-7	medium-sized	CASQSSYEQYF	TGTGCCAGTCAGTCCTCCTACGAGCAGTACTTC
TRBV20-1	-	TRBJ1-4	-	CSARVGGNEKLFF	TGCAGTGCTAGAGTAGGGGGGAATGAAAAACTGTTTTTT